This T cell receptor beta chain derives from a study of blood T cells in healthy people across ages. Study outcomes and limitations: Unsorted PBMC material precluded a definitive naive versus antigen-experienced comparison. Across samples, TCR beta diversity tracked strongly with naive T cell percentage.

Extraction yielded at least 5 micrograms of total RNA per sample. The use of a sample-barcoded 5' primer and a J-beta primer mix characterized a second PCR of about 6 to 11 cycles. Each CDR3 protein is one row after TCRdb ran MiXCR on the 5' RACE reads. This sample carries 1.5 million to 2 million distinct CDR3 sequences, approximately 32% of them seen once, and the ten largest clones take approximately 10%. Worth noting for this clonotype: What it binds is unknown. A read error may produce the germline difference seen at one junction end.

Germline values: CDR1 SGDLS, CDR2 YYNGEE. CDR3 length: 13 residues. This chain links TRBV9 with TRBJ2-3; D possibly corresponds to TRBD2 (6 bases). The TCR sequence derives from a young woman in good health. The sample was blood. The CDR3 reads CASSRRGTATQYF. The CDR3 coding sequence is TGTGCCAGCAGCAGGCGGGGCACAGCTACGCAGTATTTT. Drawing the rest from reference TRBV9 and TRBJ2-3, the complete variable domain is DSGVTQTPKHLITATGQRVTLRCSPRSGDLSVYWYQQSLDQGLQFLIQYYNGEERAKGNILERFSAQQFPDLHSELNLSSLELGDSALYFCASSRRGTATQYFGPGTRLTVL.